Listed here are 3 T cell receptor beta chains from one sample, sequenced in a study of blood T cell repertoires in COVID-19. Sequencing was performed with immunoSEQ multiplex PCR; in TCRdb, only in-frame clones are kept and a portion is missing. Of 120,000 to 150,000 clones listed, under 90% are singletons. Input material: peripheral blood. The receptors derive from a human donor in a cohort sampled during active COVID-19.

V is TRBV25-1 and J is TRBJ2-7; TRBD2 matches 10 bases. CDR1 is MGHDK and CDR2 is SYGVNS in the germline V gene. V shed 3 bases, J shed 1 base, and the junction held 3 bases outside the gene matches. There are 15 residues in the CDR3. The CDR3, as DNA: TGTGCCAGCAGTGATACTAGCGGGGCTTCCTACGAGCAGTACTTC. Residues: CASSDTSGASYEQYF.

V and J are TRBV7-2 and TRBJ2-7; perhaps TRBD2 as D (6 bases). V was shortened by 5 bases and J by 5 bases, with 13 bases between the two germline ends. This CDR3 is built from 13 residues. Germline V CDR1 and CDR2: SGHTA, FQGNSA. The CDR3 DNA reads TGTGCCAGCAGCCAAGTCCCGGGGGACGAGCAGTACTTC. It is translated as CASSQVPGDEQYF.

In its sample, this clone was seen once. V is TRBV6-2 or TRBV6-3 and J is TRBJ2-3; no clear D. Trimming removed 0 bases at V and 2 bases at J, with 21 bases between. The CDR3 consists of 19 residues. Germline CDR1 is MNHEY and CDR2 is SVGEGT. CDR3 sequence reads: CASSYSIAPRSPPTDTQYF. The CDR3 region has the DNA TGTGCCAGCAGTTACTCGATAGCACCCAGAAGCCCCCCCACAGATACGCAGTATTTT.